Presented here are 2 T cell receptor beta chains from one specimen sequenced in a study of blood T cell repertoires in COVID-19. This table comes from immunoSEQ multiplex PCR, and its TCRdb copy is limited to in-frame clones, with some not included. The table lists some 35,000 clones, around 85% of them singletons, with approximately 20% in the top ten. The sequenced sample consisted of peripheral blood. The receptors shown here come from a man between 65 and 85 years old with acute or convalescent COVID-19.

The gene calls are TRBV7-2 and TRBJ1-1, with D possibly TRBD1 on 6 matching bases. V was trimmed by 2 bases and J by 11 bases, leaving 12 bases between them. Germline CDR1 and CDR2: SGHTA and FQGNSA. CDR3 size: 12 residues. DNA of the CDR3: TGTGCCAGCAGCTTATATGGGGGCACGGCTTTCTTT. It is translated as CASSLYGGTAFF.

J is TRBJ1-4 and V is TRBV5-6; D is undetermined. The CDR3 is 14 residues long. The germline CDR1 and CDR2 sequences are SGHDT and YYEEEE. Trimming removed 1 base at V and 4 bases at J, with 8 bases between. For the CDR3, the DNA is TGTGCCAGCAGCTTGATTAGAAGTAATGAAAAACTGTTTTTT. It yields the protein CASSLIRSNEKLFF.